This T cell receptor beta chain was recovered during a study of blood T cell repertoires in COVID-19. Study at large: Among Cohort 3 donors, those recovered had two negative PCRs, clearance, or symptom resolution. From T cells, B-cell-depleted T cells, or PBMCs came the material, which was cDNA or gDNA.

Participants, about 18 to 90 years old, spanned under 30 US areas. V was clipped by 2 bases and J by 7 bases, with 12 bases between them. This CDR3 is built from 13 residues. Sequenced by immunoSEQ multiplex PCR; TCRdb stores in-frame clones only, minus some. The sample records over 150,000 clones, approximately 79% being singletons. This clonotype was sampled from a woman between 65 and 79 years old in a cohort exposed to, infected with or recovered from COVID-19 (not recorded which). J is TRBJ2-7 and V is TRBV12-3 or TRBV12-4; D is ambiguous. Input material: PBMCs or T cells enriched from blood (not recorded which). The CDR3 DNA reads as TGTGCCAGCAGTTTACCCCCACCGAGGGAGCAGTACTTC. Translated: CASSLPPPREQYF.